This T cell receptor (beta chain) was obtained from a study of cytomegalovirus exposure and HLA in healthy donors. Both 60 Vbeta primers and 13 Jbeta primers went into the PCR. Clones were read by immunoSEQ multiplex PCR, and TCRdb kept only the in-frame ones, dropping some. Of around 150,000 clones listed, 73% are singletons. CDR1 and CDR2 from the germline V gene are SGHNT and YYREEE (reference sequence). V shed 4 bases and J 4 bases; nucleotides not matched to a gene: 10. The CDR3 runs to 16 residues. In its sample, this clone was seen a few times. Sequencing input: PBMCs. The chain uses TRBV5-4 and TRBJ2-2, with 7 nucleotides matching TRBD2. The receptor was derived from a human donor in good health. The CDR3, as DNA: TGTGCCAGCAGCCCGGGTGGGGGAGGGCCCACCGGGGAGCTGTTTTTT. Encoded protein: CASSPGGGGPTGELFF.